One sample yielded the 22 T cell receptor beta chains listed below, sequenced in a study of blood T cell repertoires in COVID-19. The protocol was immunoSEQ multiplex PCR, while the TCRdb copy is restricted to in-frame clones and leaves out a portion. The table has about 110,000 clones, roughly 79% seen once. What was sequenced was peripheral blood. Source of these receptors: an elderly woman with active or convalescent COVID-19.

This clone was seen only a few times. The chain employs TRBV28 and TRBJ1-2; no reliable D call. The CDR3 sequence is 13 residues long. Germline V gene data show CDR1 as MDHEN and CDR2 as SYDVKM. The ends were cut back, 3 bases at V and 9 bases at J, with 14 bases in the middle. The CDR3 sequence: CASSFLEVPRYTF. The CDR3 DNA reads TGTGCCAGCAGTTTTCTTGAGGTCCCCCGCTACACCTTC.

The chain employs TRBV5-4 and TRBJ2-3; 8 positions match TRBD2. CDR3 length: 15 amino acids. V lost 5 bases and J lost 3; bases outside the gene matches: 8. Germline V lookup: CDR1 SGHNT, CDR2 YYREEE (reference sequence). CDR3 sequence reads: CASRKNSGTTDTQYF. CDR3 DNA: TGTGCCAGCAGAAAAAATAGCGGGACAACAGATACGCAGTATTTT.

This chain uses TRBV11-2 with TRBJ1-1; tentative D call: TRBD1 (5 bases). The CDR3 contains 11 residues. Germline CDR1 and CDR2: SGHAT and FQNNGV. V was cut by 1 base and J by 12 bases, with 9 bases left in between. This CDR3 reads CASSLGGGSFF. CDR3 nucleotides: TGTGCCAGCAGCTTAGGTGGGGGGTCTTTCTTT.

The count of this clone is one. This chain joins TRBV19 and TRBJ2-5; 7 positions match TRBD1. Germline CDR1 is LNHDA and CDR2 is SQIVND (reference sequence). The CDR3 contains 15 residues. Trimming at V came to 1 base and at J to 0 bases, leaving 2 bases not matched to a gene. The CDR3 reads CASSIGGTDQETQYF. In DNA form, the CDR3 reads TGTGCCAGTAGTATAGGGGGGACAGACCAAGAGACCCAGTACTTC.

The CDR3 nucleotides read TGTGCCAGCAGTGGGACAGGCTACGAGCAGTACTTC. Its protein is CASSGTGYEQYF. This sequence joins TRBV2 and TRBJ2-7; 7 bases are shared with TRBD1. CDR1 and CDR2 (germline): SNHLY, FYNNEI. The junction had 0 bases not matched to a gene; V was cut back by 4 bases and J by 3 bases. There are 12 residues in the CDR3.

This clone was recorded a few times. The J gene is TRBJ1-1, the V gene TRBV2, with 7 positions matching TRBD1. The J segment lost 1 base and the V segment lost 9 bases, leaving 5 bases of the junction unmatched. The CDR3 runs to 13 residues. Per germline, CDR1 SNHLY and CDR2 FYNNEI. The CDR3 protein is CASSTGRNTEAFF. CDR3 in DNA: TGTGCCAGTTCGACAGGGAGGAACACTGAAGCTTTCTTT.

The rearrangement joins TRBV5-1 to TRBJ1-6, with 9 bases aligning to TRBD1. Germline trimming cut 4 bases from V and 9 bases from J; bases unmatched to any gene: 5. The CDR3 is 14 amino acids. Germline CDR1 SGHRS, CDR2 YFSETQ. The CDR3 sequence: CASSRGQGSSPLHF. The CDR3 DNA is TGCGCCAGCAGCCGAGGACAGGGGAGTTCACCCCTCCACTTT.

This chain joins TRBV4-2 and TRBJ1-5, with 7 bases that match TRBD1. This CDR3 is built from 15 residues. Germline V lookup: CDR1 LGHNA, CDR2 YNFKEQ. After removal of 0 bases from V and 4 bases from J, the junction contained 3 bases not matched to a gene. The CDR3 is CASSQDGTANQPQHF. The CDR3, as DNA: TGTGCCAGCAGCCAAGATGGGACAGCAAATCAGCCCCAGCATTTT.

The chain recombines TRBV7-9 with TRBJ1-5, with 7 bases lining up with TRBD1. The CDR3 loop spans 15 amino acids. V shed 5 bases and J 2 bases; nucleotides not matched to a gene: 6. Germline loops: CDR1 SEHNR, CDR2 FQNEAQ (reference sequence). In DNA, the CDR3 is TGTGCCAGCAGCAAGGGGGCGTCGGGCAATCAGCCCCAGCATTTT. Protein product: CASSKGASGNQPQHF.

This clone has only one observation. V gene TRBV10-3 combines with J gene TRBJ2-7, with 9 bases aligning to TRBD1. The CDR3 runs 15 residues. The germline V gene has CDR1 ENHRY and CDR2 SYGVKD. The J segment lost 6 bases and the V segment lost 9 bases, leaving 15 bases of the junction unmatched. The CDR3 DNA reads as TGTGCCATTGGGGGCTCACAGGGGGCGTTGTCCGAGCAGTACTTC. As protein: CAIGGSQGALSEQYF.

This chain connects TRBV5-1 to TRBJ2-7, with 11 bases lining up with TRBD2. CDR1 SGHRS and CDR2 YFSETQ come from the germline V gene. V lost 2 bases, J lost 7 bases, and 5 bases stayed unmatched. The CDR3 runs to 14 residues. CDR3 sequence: CASSFSSGGLEQYF. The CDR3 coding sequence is TGCGCCAGCAGCTTCTCTAGCGGGGGGTTGGAGCAGTACTTC.

In nucleotides, the CDR3 is TGTGCCAGCTCACCACTCACGGGAGACTACTCCTACAATGAGCAGTTCTTC. Its protein is CASSPLTGDYSYNEQFF. The rearrangement uses TRBV18 and TRBJ2-1; perhaps TRBD2 as D (6 bases). This CDR3 contains 17 residues. The V end was cut by 1 base, the J end by 0 bases, with 13 bases between. From germline, CDR1 is KGHSH and CDR2 LQKENI.

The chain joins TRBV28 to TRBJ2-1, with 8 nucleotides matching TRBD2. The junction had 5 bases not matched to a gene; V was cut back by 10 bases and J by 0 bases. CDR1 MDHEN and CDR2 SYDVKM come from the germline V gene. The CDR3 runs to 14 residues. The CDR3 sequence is CATTSGSSYNEQFF. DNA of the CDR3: TGTGCCACAACTAGCGGAAGCTCCTACAATGAGCAGTTCTTC.

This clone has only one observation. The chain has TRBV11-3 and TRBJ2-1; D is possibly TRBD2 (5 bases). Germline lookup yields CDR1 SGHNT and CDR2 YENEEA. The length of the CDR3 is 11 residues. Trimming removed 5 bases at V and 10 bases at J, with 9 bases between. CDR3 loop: CASSHEREQFF. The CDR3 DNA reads TGTGCCAGCAGCCACGAGCGGGAGCAGTTCTTC.

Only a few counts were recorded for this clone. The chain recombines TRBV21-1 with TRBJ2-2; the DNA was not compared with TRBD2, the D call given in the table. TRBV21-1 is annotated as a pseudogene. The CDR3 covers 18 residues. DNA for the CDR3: TGTGCCAGCAGCAAAGTGACCCTAGCGGGAGTTTTAGACGGGGAGCTGTTTTTT. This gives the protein CASSKVTLAGVLDGELFF.

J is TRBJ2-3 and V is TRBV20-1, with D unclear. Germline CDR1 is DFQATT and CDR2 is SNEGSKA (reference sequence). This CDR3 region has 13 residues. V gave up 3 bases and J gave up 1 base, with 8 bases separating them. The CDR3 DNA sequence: TGCAGTGCTAGTAGCTCCGGCACAGATACGCAGTATTTT. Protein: CSASSSGTDTQYF.

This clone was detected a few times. CDR3 nucleotides: TGTGCCAGCATTAACAAGTATGCAGGGACTGAAGCTTTCTTT. Its protein is CASINKYAGTEAFF. The gene calls are TRBV7-2 and TRBJ1-1; D is possibly TRBD1 (5 bases). Per the germline V gene, CDR1 is SGHTA and CDR2 is FQGNSA. This CDR3 has 14 residues. V lost 7 bases and J 5 bases, leaving 17 bases between the germline ends. Drawing the rest from reference TRBV7-2 and TRBJ1-1, the complete variable domain is GAGVSQSPSNKVTEKGKDVELRCDPISGHTALYWYRQSLGQGLEFLIYFQGNSAPDKSGLPSDRFSAERTGGSVSTLTIQRTQQEDSAVYLCASINKYAGTEAFFGQGTRLTVV.

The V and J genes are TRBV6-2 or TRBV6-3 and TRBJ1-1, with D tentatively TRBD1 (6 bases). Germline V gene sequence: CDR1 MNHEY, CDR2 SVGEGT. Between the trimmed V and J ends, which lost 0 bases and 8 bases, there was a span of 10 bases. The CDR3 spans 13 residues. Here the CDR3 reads CASSYSGGQEAFF. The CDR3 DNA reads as TGTGCCAGCAGTTACTCGGGGGGGCAGGAAGCTTTCTTT.

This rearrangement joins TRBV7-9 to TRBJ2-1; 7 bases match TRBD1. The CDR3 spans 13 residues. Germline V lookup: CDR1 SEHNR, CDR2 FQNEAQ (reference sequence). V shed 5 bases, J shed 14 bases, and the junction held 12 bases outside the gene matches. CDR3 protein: CASSLGQFLEEFF. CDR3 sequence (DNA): TGTGCCAGCAGCCTGGGACAGTTTCTAGAGGAGTTCTTC.

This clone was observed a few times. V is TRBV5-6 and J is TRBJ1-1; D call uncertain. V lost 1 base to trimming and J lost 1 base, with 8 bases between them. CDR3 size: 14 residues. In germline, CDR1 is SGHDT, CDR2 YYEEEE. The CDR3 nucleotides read TGTGCCAGCAGCTTGATGCGGGGGAACACTGAAGCTTTCTTT. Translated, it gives CASSLMRGNTEAFF.

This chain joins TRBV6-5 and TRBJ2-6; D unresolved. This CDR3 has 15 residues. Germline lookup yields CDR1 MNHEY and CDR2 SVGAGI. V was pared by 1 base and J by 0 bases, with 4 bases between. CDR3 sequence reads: CASSYYSSGANVLTF. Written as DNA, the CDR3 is TGTGCCAGCAGTTACTACAGCTCTGGGGCCAACGTCCTGACTTTC.

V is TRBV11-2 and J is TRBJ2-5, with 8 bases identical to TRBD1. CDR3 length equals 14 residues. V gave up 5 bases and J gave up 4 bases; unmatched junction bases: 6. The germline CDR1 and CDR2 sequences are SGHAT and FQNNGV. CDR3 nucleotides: TGTGCCAGCAGCCCGGGCAGGGGGCGAGAGACCCAGTACTTC. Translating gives CASSPGRGRETQYF.